This record concerns one T cell receptor beta chain sequence. Its antigen remains unidentified. This CDR3 has 14 amino acids. Looked up from germline, CDR1 is PRHDT and CDR2 is FYEKMQ (reference sequence). V was clipped by 4 bases and J by 5 bases; unmatched bases: 6. TCRdb keeps only in-frame clones here, not all; method: immunoSEQ multiplex PCR. The sample yields roughly 120,000 clones, 85% to 95% seen once. The record originates from a study of graft-versus-host responses after intestinal transplantation. Whole-study results and caveats: The authors found GvH clones in recipient marrow, some appearing first in ileum or blood.

The V and J genes are TRBV13 and TRBJ2-7; TRBD2 agrees at 9 bases. The origin of this receptor is a human donor who received an intestinal transplant. Here the sequenced sample was unstimulated CD8+ T cells sorted from spleen or lymph node cells, taken before intestinal transplant. The DNA of the CDR3 is TGTGCCAGCAGCTCGGGACTAGCTCGACACGAGCAGTACTTC. Translated, it gives CASSSGLARHEQYF.